This TCR beta chain was documented in a study of blood T cells in healthy people across ages. At the level of the study: Per every two T cells, about one barcoded beta molecule was captured by template switching.

Using a J-beta primer mix together with a sample-barcoded 5' primer, a second PCR was run for roughly 7 to 12 cycles. Every single cDNA molecule received a tag from a template-switch adaptor with 12 random nucleotides. Each CDR3 protein is one row after TCRdb ran MiXCR on the 5' RACE reads. The sample shows fewer than 700,000 distinct CDR3 sequences, around 38% of them seen only once. Trimming took 3 bases from V and 8 from J, leaving 13 bases between them. Germline assignment: CDR1 SGHTA and CDR2 FQGNSA. CDR3 length: 13 residues. Overall study results and limits: The study found TCR beta diversity correlated strongly with naive T cell percentage. Comparison with aged donors showed that long-lived donors had more naive CD4+ cells and higher diversity.

This clonotype was seen more than once but under ten times. The target antigen is unknown. The V call is TRBV7-2, the J call TRBJ1-1, with D unresolved. Source material: blood. This TCR was sampled from a man at least 80 years old in good health. CDR3: CASSLSRGTEAFF. The CDR3 region has the DNA TGTGCCAGCAGCTTGTCTCGTGGTACAGAAGCTTTCTTT.